This T cell receptor (beta chain) originates from a study of CD8 T cells in ankylosing spondylitis. General study findings and limits: Matched synovial fluid from ankylosing spondylitis patients was reported to be enriched for disease-linked clones.

TCRdb used MiXCR to reprocess the 5' RACE reads, holding one entry per CDR3 protein. Among about 360,000 distinct CDR3 sequences listed, approximately 20% were seen once. Points on this clonotype: Antigen: not known.

Sequencing input: blood, either unsorted or a sorted T cell fraction (not recorded which). The TCR sequence derives from a male donor with ankylosing spondylitis or in good health (not recorded which).

CDR3 sequence: CASSHPSERGVTDTQYF. CDR3 DNA sequence: TGTGCCAGCAGCCACCCTTCCGAGCGGGGTGTCACAGATACGCAGTATTTT. This chain uses TRBV4-2 with TRBJ2-3; 7 bases agree with TRBD2. The CDR3 is made up of 17 amino acids. V trimming: 3 bases; J trimming: 2 bases; junction bases outside the gene matches: 11. The germline V gene has CDR1 LGHNA and CDR2 YNFKEQ.